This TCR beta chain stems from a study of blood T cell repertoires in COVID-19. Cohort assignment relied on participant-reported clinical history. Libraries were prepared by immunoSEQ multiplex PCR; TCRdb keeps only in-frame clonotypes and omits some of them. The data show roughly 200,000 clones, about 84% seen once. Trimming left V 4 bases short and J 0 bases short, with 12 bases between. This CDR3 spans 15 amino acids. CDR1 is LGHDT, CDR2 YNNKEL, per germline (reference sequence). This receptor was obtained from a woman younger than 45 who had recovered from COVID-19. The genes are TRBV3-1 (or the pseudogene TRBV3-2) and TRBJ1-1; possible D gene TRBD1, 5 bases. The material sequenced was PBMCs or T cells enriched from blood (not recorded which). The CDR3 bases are TGTGCCAGCAGCCCCTCGACAGAGATGAACACTGAAGCTTTCTTT. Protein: CASSPSTEMNTEAFF.